Below are 26 T cell receptor beta chains sequenced from a single sample in a study of cytomegalovirus exposure and HLA in healthy donors. This table comes from immunoSEQ multiplex PCR, and its TCRdb copy is limited to in-frame clones, with some not included. This sample has about 130,000 clones, with 94% found just once. Sequenced: PBMCs. The receptors come from a young woman in good health and CMV-seronegative.

The genes are TRBV6-1 and TRBJ1-5; no clear D gene. The CDR3 is 16 residues long. Looked up from germline, CDR1 is MNHNS and CDR2 is SASEGT. Trimming shortened V by 1 base and J by 5 bases, and 15 bases separated the two germline ends. CDR3 in amino acids: CASSEVSGRMDQPQHF. The CDR3 region has the DNA TGTGCCAGCAGTGAAGTTAGCGGCCGGATGGATCAGCCCCAGCATTTT.

The V call is TRBV7-2, the J call TRBJ2-3; D unresolved. The germline gives CDR1 SGHTA, CDR2 FQGNSA. Trimming took off 4 bases at V and 6 bases at J, with 14 bases between the two ends. CDR3 length: 14 residues. The CDR3 spells CASSSPGSPDTQYF. In nucleotides, the CDR3 is TGTGCCAGCAGCTCGCCCGGGTCCCCGGATACGCAGTATTTT.

This chain links TRBV6-6 with TRBJ1-5, with D uncertain. Trimming cost V 4 bases and J 0 bases, with 7 bases left between them. Germline V lookup: CDR1 MNHNY, CDR2 SVGAGI (reference sequence). The CDR3 covers 14 residues. In nucleotides, the CDR3 is TGTGCCAGCAGTTTCAGTGATAGCAATCAGCCCCAGCATTTT. Its protein product is CASSFSDSNQPQHF.

The J gene is TRBJ1-1, the V gene TRBV2, with D possibly matching TRBD1 (6 bases). In germline, CDR1 is SNHLY, CDR2 FYNNEI. The V and J ends lost 6 bases and 8 bases respectively, with 16 bases between them. This CDR3 contains 13 residues. This chain's CDR3 is CASRSWGPLEAFF. The CDR3 DNA sequence: TGTGCCAGCAGATCTTGGGGGCCTCTGGAAGCTTTCTTT.

V and J are TRBV12-1 and TRBJ2-7; the table calls TRBD2, which could not be checked here. TRBV12-1 is tagged as a pseudogene. The CDR3 is made up of 17 amino acids. CDR3 in DNA: TGTGCCAGCAGCTGCGGGACTAGCGGGAGGAGGGACTACGAGCAGTACTTC. Its protein product is CASSCGTSGRRDYEQYF.

The gene calls are TRBV5-1 and TRBJ1-1; maybe TRBD1 (5 bases). The CDR3 length is 12 residues. The germline gives CDR1 SGHRS, CDR2 YFSETQ. With 3 bases removed from V and 3 bases from J, the gap between germline ends came to 6 bases. The CDR3 DNA is TGCGCCAGCAGCTCAGGGCACACTGAAGCTTTCTTT. Protein sequence: CASSSGHTEAFF.

The chain links TRBV4-1 to TRBJ1-1, with D perhaps matching TRBD1 (5 bases). Germline values: CDR1 MGHRA, CDR2 YSYEKL. Trimming left V 0 bases short and J 0 bases short, with 11 bases between. The CDR3 extends over 16 amino acids. The CDR3 reads CASSQEISGVNTEAFF. In nucleotides, the CDR3 is TGCGCCAGCAGCCAAGAGATTTCGGGGGTGAACACTGAAGCTTTCTTT.

This chain joins TRBV25-1 and TRBJ2-1; 13 nucleotides agree with TRBD2. The CDR3 runs to 13 residues. Germline-derived CDR1 and CDR2 are MGHDK and SYGVNS. J lost 15 bases, V lost 7 bases, and 9 bases had no gene match. The CDR3 sequence is CASTGLAGDSWFF. In DNA, the CDR3 is TGTGCCAGCACCGGACTAGCGGGGGACTCATGGTTCTTC.

The chain is built from TRBV6-6 and TRBJ1-2, with D perhaps TRBD1 (5 bases). The ends were cut back, 1 base at V and 6 bases at J, with 18 bases in the middle. In germline, CDR1 is MNHNY, CDR2 SVGAGI (reference sequence). This CDR3 is built from 16 residues. The CDR3 DNA sequence: TGTGCCAGCAGTTACTACGGCAGGGAGGTGGTCGATGGCTACACCTTC. Residues: CASSYYGREVVDGYTF.

In this sample, this clone turned up once. Other DNA sequences within the sample encode an identical CDR3. V and J are TRBV5-1 and TRBJ2-3, with D possibly being TRBD1 (5 bases). Trimming pared 0 bases from V and 2 bases from J, leaving 7 bases between. The CDR3 is 14 residues long. Looked up from germline, CDR1 is SGHRS and CDR2 is YFSETQ. CDR3 in DNA: TGCGCCAGCAGCTTGGGACAGAACACAGATACGCAGTATTTT. Protein product: CASSLGQNTDTQYF.

The rearrangement uses TRBV4-1 and TRBJ2-7; D ambiguous. V was cut by 4 bases and J by 2 bases, with 9 bases left in between. Germline CDR1 reads MGHRA; CDR2 reads YSYEKL. The CDR3 runs to 13 residues. CDR3 in DNA: TGCGCCAGCAGCCCCGTCGTCGCCTACGAGCAGTACTTC. Translating gives CASSPVVAYEQYF.

The V gene is TRBV28, the J gene TRBJ2-1; D is possibly TRBD1 (6 bases). Looked up from germline, CDR1 is MDHEN and CDR2 is SYDVKM. V gave up 8 bases and J gave up 0 bases, with 11 bases separating them. The length of the CDR3 is 14 residues. CDR3 in DNA: TGTGCCAGCGTTACAGGGCTCTCCTACAATGAGCAGTTCTTC. Translation gives CASVTGLSYNEQFF.

The chain is built from TRBV5-1 and TRBJ1-2; TRBD1 matches 8 bases. CDR1 SGHRS and CDR2 YFSETQ come from the germline V gene. The CDR3 runs 16 residues. V shed 3 bases and J 4 bases; nucleotides not matched to a gene: 11. This CDR3 reads CASSSLDRGETYGYTF. CDR3 sequence (DNA): TGCGCCAGCAGCTCACTCGACAGGGGTGAGACCTATGGCTACACCTTC.

The chain employs TRBV5-1 and TRBJ2-5; possible D gene TRBD1, 6 bases. V lost 4 bases to trimming and J lost 5 bases, with 15 bases between them. This CDR3 has 14 amino acids. In germline, CDR1 is SGHRS, CDR2 YFSETQ. CDR3 DNA: TGCGCCAGCAGCGTCGACAGGCGAGGGGAGACCCAGTACTTC. Translating it yields CASSVDRRGETQYF.

V usage is TRBV10-3 and J usage is TRBJ2-1, with 7 bases fitting TRBD1. CDR1 and CDR2 (germline): ENHRY, SYGVKD. The CDR3 has 12 amino acids. V trimming: 2 bases; J trimming: 10 bases; junction bases outside the gene matches: 2. The CDR3 loop is CAISEPDREQFF. CDR3 sequence (DNA): TGTGCCATCAGTGAGCCGGACAGGGAGCAGTTCTTC.

This rearrangement joins TRBV9 to TRBJ2-5, with D perhaps TRBD2 (5 bases). The CDR3 has 14 residues. Germline loops: CDR1 SGDLS, CDR2 YYNGEE. The germline V and J ends were trimmed by 0 bases and 7 bases, with 13 bases remaining between them. CDR3 region: CASSVAPSGGTQYF. The CDR3 DNA reads TGTGCCAGCAGCGTAGCTCCCTCCGGAGGGACCCAGTACTTC.

The chain is built from TRBV5-1 and TRBJ1-1; D is uncertain. Germline V gene sequence: CDR1 SGHRS, CDR2 YFSETQ. There are 15 residues in the CDR3. V lost 4 bases and J lost 2, with 15 bases in between. CDR3 sequence reads: CASSPVTWNNTEAFF. The CDR3 DNA follows: TGCGCCAGCAGCCCGGTGACATGGAATAACACTGAAGCTTTCTTT. Supplemented by reference TRBV5-1 and TRBJ1-1, the full variable domain reads KAGVTQTPRYLIKTRGQQVTLSCSPISGHRSVSWYQQTPGQGLQFLFEYFSETQRNKGNFPGRFSGRQFSNSRSEMNVSTLELGDSALYLCASSPVTWNNTEAFFGQGTRLTVV.

J is TRBJ2-1 and V is TRBV5-1; D remains unclear. V was cut by 8 bases and J by 7 bases, with 22 bases left in between. This CDR3 region has 15 residues. Germline assignment: CDR1 SGHRS and CDR2 YFSETQ. CDR3 in DNA: TGCGCCAGTCTCGCCCCCGGCGGAGACGGTAATGAGCAGTTCTTC. It is translated as CASLAPGGDGNEQFF.

The rearrangement uses TRBV11-3 and TRBJ1-1; a weak D match, TRBD1 (6 bases). CDR1 is SGHNT and CDR2 is YENEEA in the germline V gene. Trimming removed 5 bases at V and 1 base at J, with 8 bases between. The CDR3 is made up of 13 amino acids. The CDR3 DNA follows: TGTGCCAGCAGCGGACAGTGGAACACTGAAGCTTTCTTT. This gives the protein CASSGQWNTEAFF.

CDR3 DNA: TGTGCCAGCAGTCTCTGGAACACTGAAGCTTTCTTT. Translated, it gives CASSLWNTEAFF. The rearrangement uses TRBV25-1 and TRBJ1-1; D gene uncertain. V dropped 5 bases and J dropped 1 base, with 5 bases sitting between them. CDR1 and CDR2 (germline): MGHDK, SYGVNS. The CDR3 has 12 residues.

V gene TRBV29-1 combines with J gene TRBJ2-3; 7 bases align to TRBD1. CDR3 size: 14 residues. Germline assignment: CDR1 SQVTM and CDR2 ANQGSEA. V shed 2 bases and J 0 bases; nucleotides not matched to a gene: 2. The CDR3, as DNA: TGCAGCGTTGAAACAGGGGACAGCACAGATACGCAGTATTTT. The encoded protein is CSVETGDSTDTQYF.

The gene calls are TRBV28 and TRBJ2-1; 8 bases fit TRBD2. J lost 7 bases, V lost 5 bases, and 16 bases had no gene match. Germline CDR1 is MDHEN and CDR2 is SYDVKM. This CDR3 contains 17 residues. CDR3 in amino acids: CASSPSSGEPGGNEQFF. DNA for the CDR3: TGTGCCAGCAGTCCGAGTTCTGGGGAGCCGGGGGGGAATGAGCAGTTCTTC.

This sequence joins TRBV30 and TRBJ2-7; D unresolved. The CDR3 sequence is 13 residues long. Germline V CDR1 and CDR2: GTSNPN, SVGIG (reference sequence). V was clipped by 0 bases and J by 7 bases, with 13 bases between them. The CDR3 DNA is TGTGCCTGGAGTGTAAGTGGCTCGGAGGAGCAGTACTTC. It yields the protein CAWSVSGSEEQYF.

This rearrangement joins TRBV30 to TRBJ2-5; 14 bases agree with TRBD2. This CDR3 contains 20 residues. Germline loops: CDR1 GTSNPN, CDR2 SVGIG (reference sequence). V lost 0 bases, J lost 5 bases, and 17 bases stayed unmatched. CDR3 coding DNA: TGTGCCTGGAGTGTAGCCCGGACTAGCGGGGGGTGGTATCTTGAGGAGACCCAGTACTTC. This gives the protein CAWSVARTSGGWYLEETQYF.

The rearrangement links TRBV7-9 to TRBJ2-7, with TRBD2 matching 7 bases. The CDR3 is 13 residues long. Germline-derived CDR1 and CDR2 are SEHNR and FQNEAQ (reference sequence). Germline trimming cut 5 bases from V and 6 bases from J; bases unmatched to any gene: 7. CDR3 in DNA: TGTGCCAGCAGCCTAACTAGCGAGGGCGAGCAGTACTTC. Amino acids: CASSLTSEGEQYF. The variable domain in full, completed from reference TRBV7-9 and TRBJ2-7, reads DTGVSQNPRHKITKRGQNVTFRCDPISEHNRLYWYRQTLGQGPEFLTYFQNEAQLEKSRLLSDRFSAERPKGSFSTLEIQRTEQGDSAMYLCASSLTSEGEQYFGPGTRLTVT.

The gene calls are TRBV5-1 and TRBJ2-7, with TRBD1 as a possible D gene (5 bases). Germline values: CDR1 SGHRS, CDR2 YFSETQ. There are 14 residues in the CDR3. The V end lost 3 bases, the J end lost 4 bases, and 14 bases lay between the germline ends. CDR3: CASSSTTSGYEQYF. The CDR3 nucleotides read TGCGCCAGCAGCTCGACCACTTCAGGGTACGAGCAGTACTTC.